This TCR beta chain was sequenced in a study of T cells in Graves' hyperthyroidism and ophthalmopathy. Whole-study context: Peripheral blood was secured at the point of initial diagnosis, before any treatment.

Amplification targeted TCR beta CDR3 regions from RNA transcripts. Initially, a first-round RT-PCR of the TCR CDR3 employed the HTBI primer set. TCRdb independently ran MiXCR on the multiplex PCR reads; one entry per CDR3 protein. The table includes approximately 420,000 distinct CDR3 sequences, 15% detected once. Subjects aged 18 to 65 presented with newly diagnosed hyperthyroidism of less than 2 months' duration. Deletions cut 7 bases from V and 2 bases from J, with 6 bases between. The CDR3 totals 13 residues. The V gene's germline CDR1 is LNHDA and CDR2 SQIVND (reference sequence). Sequenced: blood. The receptor's source is a woman aged 25 to 39 with Graves' hyperthyroidism. The J gene is TRBJ2-6, the V gene TRBV19; D gene unclear. In DNA form, the CDR3 reads TGTGCCAGTAATAATCCTGGGGCCAACGTCCTGACTTTC. Protein product: CASNNPGANVLTF.